The clone carrying this T cell receptor beta chain was observed many times. This sample was included in a study of early T cells in non-severe SARS-CoV-2 infection. TCRdb reanalysed the 5' RACE reads using MiXCR and keeps one entry per CDR3 protein. The sample yields 30,000 to 40,000 distinct CDR3 sequences, 5% to 6% seen once. CDR1 is SGDLS, CDR2 YYNGEE, per germline. The CDR3 loop spans 13 amino acids. This clonotype was sampled from an adult who was a healthcare worker with PCR-confirmed SARS-CoV-2 infection or an uninfected control (not recorded which). The sample taken for sequencing was whole blood. This chain joins TRBV9 and TRBJ1-5, with D perhaps TRBD1 (5 bases). Here the CDR3 DNA reads TGTGCTTCAGGAAGGGCTGGGGGTCAGCCCCAGCATTTT. This sequence encodes CASGRAGGQPQHF.